The 9 T cell receptor beta chains in this list originate from one sample, sequenced in a study of T cell responses to AZD1222 COVID-19 vaccine (dated by TCRdb to 2020 to 2022). Libraries were built with the immunoSEQ multiplex PCR assay. Here the immuneACCESS table is served through TCRdb, limited to in-frame sequences with V and J called. Missing clones are a known gap in these copies; in checked studies unresolved V genes cover under half, and the rest lacks a known reason. This sample gives around 140,000 clones in total; roughly nine tenths of them show up just once. The ten largest clones capture roughly 10% of the sample. The sample's time point label, decoded: about 28 days (+/-7) after the second vaccine dose. Sequencing used peripheral blood, obtained 28 days after the second AZD1222 dose. The receptors come from an adult who received the AZD1222 COVID-19 vaccine.

This chain joins TRBV29-1 and TRBJ2-3; D is unclear. Germline V gene sequence: CDR1 SQVTM, CDR2 ANQGSEA. Trimming pared 1 base from V and 6 bases from J, leaving 14 bases between. CDR3 length equals 14 residues. The DNA for the CDR3 is TGCAGCGTTGAAGCTTCTATCCTAGGGGATACGCAGTATTTT. Amino acid sequence: CSVEASILGDTQYF.

The J gene is TRBJ1-4, the V gene TRBV4-2; D not certain. The germline CDR1 and CDR2 sequences are LGHNA and YNFKEQ. CDR3 size: 16 residues. Trimming left V 0 bases short and J 3 bases short, with 11 bases between. This CDR3 is CASSQELRRPNEKLFF. CDR3 nucleotides: TGTGCCAGCAGCCAAGAACTTAGGAGACCTAATGAAAAACTGTTTTTT.

In regard to this clone: A junction boundary mismatches the germline segment, possibly from a read error. The gene calls are TRBV7-2 and TRBJ2-1, with 11 positions matching TRBD2. There are 15 residues in the CDR3. The germline gives CDR1 SGHTA, CDR2 FQGNSA. DNA of the CDR3: TGTGCCAGCAGCCTAGCGGGGGGCACCTACAATGAGCAGTTCTTC. Translated, it gives CASSLAGGTYNEQFF.

This chain's CDR3 is CATQREGLLNEQFF. CDR3 nucleotides: TGTGCCACACAGCGGGAGGGCCTCTTGAATGAGCAGTTCTTC. V gene TRBV28 combines with J gene TRBJ2-1; 10 nucleotides match TRBD2. This CDR3 is 14 amino acids long. The junction had 10 bases not matched to a gene; V was cut back by 10 bases and J by 7 bases. Germline CDR1 reads MDHEN; CDR2 reads SYDVKM.

In DNA, the CDR3 is TGTGCCAGCAGAGGGCAGAGCAATCAGCCCCAGCATTTT. This codes for CASRGQSNQPQHF. The V call is TRBV25-1, the J call TRBJ1-5; unclear D gene. Germline V gives CDR1 MGHDK, CDR2 SYGVNS. The CDR3 loop spans 13 amino acids. V lost 6 bases and J lost 1, with 7 bases in between. Variable domain in full (rest from reference TRBV25-1 and TRBJ1-5): EADIYQTPRYLVIGTGKKITLECSQTMGHDKMYWYQQDPGMELHLIHYSYGVNSTEKGDLSSESTVSRIRTEHFPLTLESARPSHTSQYLCASRGQSNQPQHFGDGTRLSIL.

This clone came up once. The chain employs TRBV19 and TRBJ2-1; D might be TRBD1 (5 bases). The CDR3 loop spans 14 amino acids. The V end was cut by 1 base, the J end by 4 bases, with 8 bases between. Germline CDR1 is LNHDA and CDR2 is SQIVND (reference sequence). The chain's CDR3 is CASSIGQGYNEQFF. CDR3 sequence (DNA): TGTGCCAGTAGTATAGGGCAGGGTTACAATGAGCAGTTCTTC.

The chain couples TRBV6-5 to TRBJ2-3, with TRBD2 identical over 10 bases. The J segment lost 2 bases and the V segment lost 1 base, leaving 3 bases of the junction unmatched. CDR3 length: 16 residues. Germline CDR1 and CDR2: MNHEY and SVGAGI. This CDR3 reads CASSYLGLADTDTQYF. The DNA of the CDR3 is TGTGCCAGCAGTTACTTAGGACTAGCGGACACAGATACGCAGTATTTT.

This clone showed up just once. As DNA, the CDR3 is TGCAGCGTTGAAGACTTCCGGGAGACCCAGTACTTC. It is translated as CSVEDFRETQYF. V usage is TRBV29-1 and J usage is TRBJ2-5; no reliable D call. Trimming stripped 0 bases from V and 5 bases from J, with 7 bases between. The CDR3 consists of 12 residues. Germline V gene sequence: CDR1 SQVTM, CDR2 ANQGSEA.

This clone appeared a few times. The chain joins TRBV7-3 to TRBJ1-1; D is unresolved. V was pared by 3 bases and J by 4 bases, with 0 bases between. CDR1 SGHTA and CDR2 FQGTGA come from the germline V gene. The CDR3 has 10 amino acids. CDR3 in DNA: TGTGCCAGCAGCTTCACTGAAGCTTTCTTT. Its translation: CASSFTEAFF. Based on the CDR3 plus reference TRBV7-3 and TRBJ1-1, the full variable domain is GAGVSQTPSNKVTEKGKYVELRCDPISGHTALYWYRQSLGQGPEFLIYFQGTGAADDSGLPNDRFFAVRPEGSVSTLKIQRTERGDSAVYLCASSFTEAFFGQGTRLTVV.